Below, 29 T cell receptor beta chains from the same sample are listed, as sequenced in a study of post-analysis software for immune sequencing data. Findings of the study overall: Among four or five TRBV segments more frequent in patients than controls were TRBV5-6, TRBV5-1 and TRBV20-1.

Unique molecular identifiers featured in each of the TCR beta cDNA libraries. TCRdb re-analysed the PCR reads in MiXCR, keeping a single row per CDR3 protein. The data contain 750,000 to 950,000 distinct CDR3 sequences, around 50% of them seen just once; the ten biggest clones take up about 4.8%. For these TCRs, the target antigens are not known. Sequenced material: blood. The receptors shown here come from a girl aged 5-17 years with multiple sclerosis.

This sequence joins TRBV20-1 and TRBJ2-5, with 9 bases matching TRBD2. The junction had 6 bases not matched to a gene; V was cut back by 5 bases and J by 5 bases. The CDR3 is 13 amino acids. The germline gives CDR1 DFQATT, CDR2 SNEGSKA (reference sequence). This chain's CDR3 is CSARLAARETQYF. The CDR3 bases are TGCAGTGCTCGACTAGCGGCTAGGGAGACCCAGTACTTC.

The DNA for the CDR3 is TGTGCCAGCAGCCGGGACAGGGAGAGGACTGAAGCTTTCTTT. This translates into CASSRDRERTEAFF. The chain carries TRBV4-2 and TRBJ1-1, with TRBD1 matching over 9 bases. Germline V gene data show CDR1 as LGHNA and CDR2 as YNFKEQ. V lost 4 bases and J lost 5; bases outside the gene matches: 5. The CDR3 is made up of 14 amino acids.

The chain links TRBV7-3 to TRBJ1-1, with D unresolved. The V gene's germline CDR1 is SGHTA and CDR2 FQGTGA. CDR3 size: 13 residues. V lost 2 bases and J lost 1, with 5 bases in between. The CDR3 is CASSLSKNTEAFF. CDR3 in DNA: TGTGCCAGCAGCTTATCCAAGAACACTGAAGCTTTCTTT.

The chain links TRBV5-1 to TRBJ2-5; the D gene is possibly TRBD2 (5 bases). The J call is in doubt because the DNA end fits TRBJ2-7 better. Looked up from germline, CDR1 is SGHRS and CDR2 is YFSETQ. The CDR3 loop spans 15 amino acids. CDR3 residues: CASSARTGVTYEQYF. The CDR3 region has the DNA TGCGCCAGCAGCGCCCGGACCGGGGTCACCTACGAGCAGTACTTC.

The chain has TRBV28 and TRBJ2-5; weak D call: TRBD1 (5 bases). V was shortened by 7 bases and J by 7 bases, with 19 bases between the two germline ends. Germline CDR1 reads MDHEN; CDR2 reads SYDVKM. This CDR3 has 14 residues. CDR3 protein: CASNPGWTKRTQYF. The DNA for the CDR3 is TGTGCCAGCAATCCAGGGTGGACAAAGAGGACCCAGTACTTC.

This clonotype was seen a handful of times. The genes are TRBV20-1 and TRBJ2-7; 9 nucleotides align to TRBD2. The germline CDR1 and CDR2 sequences are DFQATT and SNEGSKA (reference sequence). With V trimmed by 5 bases and J by 0 bases, 5 bases remained unmatched. The CDR3 spans 14 residues. In DNA form, the CDR3 reads TGCAGTGCTCAACGACTAGCGGCCTCCTACGAGCAGTACTTC. Amino acids: CSAQRLAASYEQYF.

This clonotype is a singleton in its sample. The chain uses TRBV9 and TRBJ1-1; 7 bases fit TRBD1. In germline, CDR1 is SGDLS, CDR2 YYNGEE. The ends lost 7 bases at V and 4 bases at J; junction bases unmatched: 7. The CDR3 length is 13 residues. The DNA of the CDR3 is TGTGCCAGCGGAGGACAGGTCCTCACTGAAGCTTTCTTT. This gives the protein CASGGQVLTEAFF. Full variable domain (remainder filled in from reference TRBV9 and TRBJ1-1): DSGVTQTPKHLITATGQRVTLRCSPRSGDLSVYWYQQSLDQGLQFLIQYYNGEERAKGNILERFSAQQFPDLHSELNLSSLELGDSALYFCASGGQVLTEAFFGQGTRLTVV.

The J gene is TRBJ2-5, the V gene TRBV5-5, with D tentatively TRBD1 or TRBD2 (6 bases each). CDR1 is SGHKS, CDR2 YYEKEE, per germline (reference sequence). The CDR3 loop spans 18 amino acids. Trimming removed 4 bases at V and 4 bases at J, with 26 bases between. The CDR3 reads CASSPPPRGPATVETQYF. CDR3 nucleotide sequence: TGTGCCAGCAGCCCGCCTCCCCGGGGGCCCGCCACGGTAGAGACCCAGTACTTC. Looking up the rest from reference TRBV5-5 and TRBJ2-5 gives the full variable domain: DAGVTQSPTHLIKTRGQQVTLRCSPISGHKSVSWYQQVLGQGPQFIFQYYEKEERGRGNFPDRFSARQFPNYSSELNVNALLLGDSALYLCASSPPPRGPATVETQYFGPGTRLLVL.

V usage is TRBV5-1 and J usage is TRBJ2-3; D is uncertain. Germline lookup yields CDR1 SGHRS and CDR2 YFSETQ. Trimming removed 0 bases at V and 0 bases at J, with 11 bases between. CDR3 length: 16 residues. The CDR3 loop is CASSLVLTTSTDTQYF. CDR3 bases: TGCGCCAGCAGCTTGGTCCTAACTACTAGCACAGATACGCAGTATTTT.

The CDR3 nucleotides are TGTGCCAGCAGTCATCGACAGGGGGAGCATTTT. This encodes CASSHRQGEHF. This rearrangement joins TRBV6-6 to TRBJ1-5; 9 bases agree with TRBD1. This CDR3 is built from 11 residues. The V and J ends lost 5 bases and 14 bases, in that order; junction bases with no gene match: 4. The germline V gene has CDR1 MNHNY and CDR2 SVGAGI (reference sequence).

This clonotype was seen a few times. The chain couples TRBV6-1 to TRBJ1-2; a weak D match, TRBD1 (6 bases). This CDR3 region has 14 residues. Germline V gene lookup returns CDR1 MNHNS and CDR2 SASEGT. V gave up 2 bases and J gave up 4 bases, with 11 bases separating them. CDR3 DNA: TGTGCCAGCAGTGAATCAGGGGCTCTCTATGGCTACACCTTC. Translating gives CASSESGALYGYTF.

The V call is TRBV5-1, the J call TRBJ2-3, with TRBD2 identical over 10 bases. The CDR3 has 16 amino acids. Germline CDR1 is SGHRS and CDR2 is YFSETQ. Unmatched junction bases numbered 6, after V lost 4 bases and J lost 1 base. CDR3 in DNA: TGCGCCAGCAGCGATGCTAGCGGGAGCGGCACAGATACGCAGTATTTT. It codes for CASSDASGSGTDTQYF.

This rearrangement joins TRBV20-1 to TRBJ2-3; weak D call: TRBD1 (6 bases). Per germline, CDR1 DFQATT and CDR2 SNEGSKA (reference sequence). The CDR3 has 13 residues. V was shortened by 3 bases and J by 2 bases, with 9 bases between the two germline ends. CDR3 DNA sequence: TGCAGTGCTAGGGACAGATCCACAGATACGCAGTATTTT. It codes for CSARDRSTDTQYF.

V gene TRBV29-1 combines with J gene TRBJ2-1, with D uncertain. V dropped 6 bases and J dropped 5 bases, with 26 bases sitting between them. CDR3 length: 17 residues. Germline CDR1 and CDR2: SQVTM and ANQGSEA. CDR3 bases: TGCAGCGTGCGAACGACGAGACGAGCTCCCCTACACAATGAGCAGTTCTTC. It codes for CSVRTTRRAPLHNEQFF.

The chain is built from TRBV5-1 and TRBJ1-2; possible D gene TRBD1, 6 bases. Trimming took off 2 bases at V and 1 base at J, with 12 bases between the two ends. This CDR3 has 15 amino acids. Germline V gene lookup returns CDR1 SGHRS and CDR2 YFSETQ. CDR3 coding DNA: TGCGCCAGCAGCTTCAGCAGGGGCCTTAACTATGGCTACACCTTC. It yields the protein CASSFSRGLNYGYTF.

The chain carries TRBV20-1 and TRBJ2-1; D is ambiguous. Germline loops: CDR1 DFQATT, CDR2 SNEGSKA (reference sequence). CDR3 size: 13 residues. Trimming left V 1 base short and J 8 bases short, with 12 bases between. The DNA for the CDR3 is TGCAGTGCTAGAGTAGGTAGCCCGCATGAGCAGTTCTTC. The encoded protein is CSARVGSPHEQFF.

CDR3: CSALLDTEAFF. The CDR3 bases are TGCAGTGCCCTTCTGGACACTGAAGCTTTCTTT. This sequence joins TRBV20-1 and TRBJ1-1; D is unclear. With 6 bases removed from V and 3 bases from J, the gap between germline ends came to 8 bases. From germline, CDR1 is DFQATT and CDR2 SNEGSKA (reference sequence). This CDR3 contains 11 residues.

This clonotype was detected only once. This chain joins TRBV5-1 and TRBJ2-5; the D is unclear. The CDR3 loop spans 13 amino acids. V dropped 0 bases and J dropped 5 bases, with 8 bases sitting between them. The germline CDR1 and CDR2 sequences are SGHRS and YFSETQ. CDR3 region: CASSLESRETQYF. The CDR3 DNA reads TGCGCCAGCAGCTTGGAGTCGCGGGAGACCCAGTACTTC.

This chain uses TRBV29-1 with TRBJ2-1, with 7 bases matching TRBD1. The trim removed 8 bases at V and 4 bases at J, leaving 11 bases unmatched. The germline gives CDR1 SQVTM, CDR2 ANQGSEA. The CDR3 has 14 residues. As DNA, the CDR3 is TGCAGCATATCCGGACAGGCCCCTTACAATGAGCAGTTCTTC. Translation: CSISGQAPYNEQFF.

The CDR3 reads CASSYSEGGNQPQHF. CDR3 sequence (DNA): TGTGCCAGCAGTTACTCGGAAGGGGGCAATCAGCCCCAGCATTTT. This sequence joins TRBV6-5 and TRBJ1-5, with a tentative D call TRBD1 (5 bases). Germline CDR1 and CDR2: MNHEY and SVGAGI. V was shortened by 0 bases and J by 2 bases, with 8 bases between the two germline ends. The CDR3 covers 15 residues.

This chain connects TRBV9 to TRBJ2-5; TRBD1 or TRBD2 may be the D gene (6 bases each). The CDR3 is 13 residues long. CDR1 is SGDLS, CDR2 YYNGEE, per germline. V was shortened by 4 bases and J by 9 bases, with 16 bases between the two germline ends. CDR3 region: CASSPGKGEAQYF. The CDR3 DNA reads TGTGCCAGCAGCCCCGGCAAGGGGGAGGCCCAGTACTTC.

This clonotype has just a few counts. The CDR3 sequence: CASSPVTGSYEQYF. The CDR3 DNA is TGTGCCAGCAGTCCCGTGACAGGGTCCTACGAGCAGTACTTC. The rearrangement joins TRBV6-5 to TRBJ2-7; 7 bases are shared with TRBD1. With 5 bases clipped from V and 1 base from J, the junction kept 5 bases outside the gene matches. The CDR3 spans 14 residues. Germline V gene sequence: CDR1 MNHEY, CDR2 SVGAGI.

The CDR3 region has the DNA TGTGCCAGCAATCTAGCGGGAGGGTACAATGAGCAGTACTTC. Its protein product is CASNLAGGYNEQYF. The chain employs TRBV7-3 and TRBJ2-5; TRBD2 aligns across 12 bases. The CDR3 spans 14 residues. V gave up 7 bases and J gave up 11 bases; unmatched junction bases: 11. Germline V CDR1 and CDR2: SGHTA, FQGTGA.

This clonotype was detected only a few times. The chain has TRBV27 and TRBJ1-2, with D unresolved. The germline V gene has CDR1 MNHEY and CDR2 SMNVEV (reference sequence). Trimming left V 6 bases short and J 1 base short, with 9 bases between. The CDR3 spans 13 residues. CDR3: CASRFGSNYGYTF. DNA of the CDR3: TGTGCCAGCAGGTTCGGGAGTAACTATGGCTACACCTTC.

V is TRBV25-1 and J is TRBJ1-2; perhaps TRBD1 as D (6 bases). Germline V gives CDR1 MGHDK, CDR2 SYGVNS. The CDR3 runs to 15 residues. Trimming took 2 bases from V and 4 from J, leaving 14 bases between them. The CDR3 sequence: CASSEPGRGVYGYTF. In DNA, the CDR3 is TGTGCCAGCAGTGAACCGGGCAGGGGCGTCTATGGCTACACCTTC.

The chain carries TRBV4-1 and TRBJ2-1; D is possibly TRBD1 (5 bases). Germline CDR1 MGHRA, CDR2 YSYEKL. Trimming took off 0 bases at V and 12 bases at J, with 15 bases between the two ends. CDR3 length equals 14 residues. CDR3 loop: CASSQDLGRPGQFF. The CDR3, as DNA: TGCGCCAGCAGCCAAGATCTGGGGCGCCCTGGGCAGTTCTTC.

The CDR3 loop reads CASSSGTYNEQFF. DNA for the CDR3: TGTGCCAGTAGTAGCGGAACCTACAATGAGCAGTTCTTC. The chain uses TRBV19 and TRBJ2-1, with D hard to call. The CDR3 runs to 13 residues. Germline V gives CDR1 LNHDA, CDR2 SQIVND (reference sequence). Trimming left V 4 bases short and J 2 bases short, with 6 bases between.

This clonotype occurred a few times. The rearrangement links TRBV5-1 to TRBJ2-7, with no clear D. CDR1 SGHRS and CDR2 YFSETQ come from the germline V gene. This CDR3 region has 14 residues. V lost 0 bases and J lost 0, with 7 bases in between. This chain's CDR3 is CASSLGRASYEQYF. CDR3 DNA sequence: TGCGCCAGCAGCTTGGGAAGGGCCTCCTACGAGCAGTACTTC.

This clonotype was picked up one time. The V and J genes are TRBV6-4 and TRBJ2-7; the D gene could be TRBD1 or TRBD2 (5 bases each). The J call may be faulty, since TRBJ2-5 better matches the DNA end. The germline gives CDR1 MRHNA, CDR2 SNTAGT. There are 15 residues in the CDR3. The CDR3 reads CASSRTLGERETQYF. The CDR3 region has the DNA TGTGCCAGCAGTAGGACGTTAGGGGAGCGGGAGACCCAGTACTTC.